In this sample, the clone carrying this TCR beta chain turned up a few times. The antigen is not known. This CDR3 has 12 residues. The V end was cut by 5 bases, the J end by 10 bases, with 11 bases between. CDR1 and CDR2 from the germline V gene are MGHDK and SYGVNS. The entry originates in a study of lymphopenia after photon versus proton radiotherapy. Study-wide points: Post-nadir diversity loss with photons came from oligoclonal expansion, particularly CD8+ Temra cells. Only patients who died were analyzed for survival; proton advantage is unproven. Photon-treated patients lost naive T cells and TCR diversity; proton-treated stayed stable.

TCRdb keeps only in-frame clones here, not all; method: immunoSEQ multiplex PCR. This sample has approximately 30,000 clones, with approximately 85% found just once. The chain carries TRBV25-1 and TRBJ1-4; D is unresolved. The sequence was collected from a man aged 50-60 years with gastric cancer. Sequencing used peripheral blood, obtained from a patient treated with photon-based radiotherapy. In nucleotides, the CDR3 is TGTGCCAGCAGTCTCGAGGTTGGAAAACTGTTTTTT. Translating gives CASSLEVGKLFF.